The present T cell receptor (beta chain) was sequenced within a study of cytomegalovirus exposure and HLA in healthy donors. A multiplex PCR was run with 60 Vbeta primers and 13 Jbeta primers. Clones were read by immunoSEQ multiplex PCR, and TCRdb kept only the in-frame ones, dropping some. The sample records 200,000 or so clones, roughly 84% being singletons. The CDR3 contains 14 residues. V dropped 4 bases and J dropped 1; count of bases not matched to a gene: 5. Germline loops: CDR1 SGDLS, CDR2 YYNGEE. The source of this sequence is a boy between 5 and 17 years old in good health and CMV-seronegative. V gene TRBV9 combines with J gene TRBJ2-7, with TRBD1 matching over 7 bases. Sample: PBMCs. CDR3 sequence: CASSPWTGSYEQYF. CDR3 bases: TGTGCCAGCAGCCCATGGACAGGTTCCTACGAGCAGTACTTC.